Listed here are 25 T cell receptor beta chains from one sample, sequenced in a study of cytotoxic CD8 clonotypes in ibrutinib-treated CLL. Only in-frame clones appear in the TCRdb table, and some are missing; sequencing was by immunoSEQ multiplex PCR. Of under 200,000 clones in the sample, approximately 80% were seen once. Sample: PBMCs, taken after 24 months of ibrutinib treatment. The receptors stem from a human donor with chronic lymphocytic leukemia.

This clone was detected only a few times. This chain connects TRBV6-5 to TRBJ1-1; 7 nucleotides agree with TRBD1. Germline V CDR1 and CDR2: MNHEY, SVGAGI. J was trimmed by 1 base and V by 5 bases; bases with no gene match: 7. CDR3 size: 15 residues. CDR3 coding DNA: TGTGCCAGCAGTCCCGAGGGGGCGGCGAACACTGAAGCTTTCTTT. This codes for CASSPEGAANTEAFF.

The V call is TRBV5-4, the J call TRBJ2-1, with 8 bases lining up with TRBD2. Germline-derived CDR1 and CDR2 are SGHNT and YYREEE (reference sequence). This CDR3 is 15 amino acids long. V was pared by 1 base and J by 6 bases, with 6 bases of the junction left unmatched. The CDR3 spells CASSLMSGGANEQFF. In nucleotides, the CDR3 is TGTGCCAGCAGCTTGATGTCGGGGGGGGCCAATGAGCAGTTCTTC.

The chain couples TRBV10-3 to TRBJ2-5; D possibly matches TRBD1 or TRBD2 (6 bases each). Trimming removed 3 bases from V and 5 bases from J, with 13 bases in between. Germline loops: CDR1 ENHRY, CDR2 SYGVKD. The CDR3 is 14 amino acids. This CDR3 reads CAISDSGGPETQYF. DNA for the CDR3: TGTGCCATCAGTGACTCTGGGGGGCCCGAGACCCAGTACTTC.

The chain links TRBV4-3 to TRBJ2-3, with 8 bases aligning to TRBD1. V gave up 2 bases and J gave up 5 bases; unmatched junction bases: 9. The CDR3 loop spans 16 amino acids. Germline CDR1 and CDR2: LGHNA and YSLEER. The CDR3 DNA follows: TGCGCCAGCAGCCAATATACGGACAGGGTGAAAGATACGCAGTATTTT. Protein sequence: CASSQYTDRVKDTQYF.

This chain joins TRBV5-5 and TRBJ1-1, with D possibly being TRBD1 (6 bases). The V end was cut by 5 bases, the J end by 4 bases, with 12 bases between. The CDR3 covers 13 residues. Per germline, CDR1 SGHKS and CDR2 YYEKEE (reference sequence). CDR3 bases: TGTGCCAGCAGGTACACAGGGTTCACTGAAGCTTTCTTT. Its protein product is CASRYTGFTEAFF. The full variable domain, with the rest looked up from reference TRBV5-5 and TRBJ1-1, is DAGVTQSPTHLIKTRGQQVTLRCSPISGHKSVSWYQQVLGQGPQFIFQYYEKEERGRGNFPDRFSARQFPNYSSELNVNALLLGDSALYLCASRYTGFTEAFFGQGTRLTVV.

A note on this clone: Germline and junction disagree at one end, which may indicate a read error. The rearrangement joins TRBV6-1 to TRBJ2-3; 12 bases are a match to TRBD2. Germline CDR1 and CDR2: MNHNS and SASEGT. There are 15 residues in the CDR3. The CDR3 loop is CASSPSGGATNTQYF. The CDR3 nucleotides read TGTGCCAGCAGCCCTAGCGGGGGGGCCACAAATACGCAGTATTTT.

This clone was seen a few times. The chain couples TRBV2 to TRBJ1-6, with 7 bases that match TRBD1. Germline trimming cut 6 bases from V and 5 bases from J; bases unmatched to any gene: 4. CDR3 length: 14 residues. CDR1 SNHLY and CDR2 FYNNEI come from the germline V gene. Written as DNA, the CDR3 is TGTGCCAGCAGACCACAGGGGAATAATTCACCCCTCCACTTT. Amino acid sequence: CASRPQGNNSPLHF.

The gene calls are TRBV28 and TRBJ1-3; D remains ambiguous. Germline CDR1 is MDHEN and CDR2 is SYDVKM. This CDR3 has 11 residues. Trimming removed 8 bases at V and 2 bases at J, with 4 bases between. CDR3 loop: CASGTGNTIYF. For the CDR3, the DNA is TGTGCCAGCGGGACTGGAAACACCATATATTTT.

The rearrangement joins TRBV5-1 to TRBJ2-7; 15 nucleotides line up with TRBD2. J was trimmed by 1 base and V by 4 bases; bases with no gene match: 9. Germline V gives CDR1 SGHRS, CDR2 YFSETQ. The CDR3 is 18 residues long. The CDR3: CASSAGLAGGPLSYEQYF. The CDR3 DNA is TGCGCCAGCAGCGCGGGACTAGCGGGGGGACCACTATCCTACGAGCAGTACTTC. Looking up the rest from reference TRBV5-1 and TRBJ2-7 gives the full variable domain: KAGVTQTPRYLIKTRGQQVTLSCSPISGHRSVSWYQQTPGQGLQFLFEYFSETQRNKGNFPGRFSGRQFSNSRSEMNVSTLELGDSALYLCASSAGLAGGPLSYEQYFGPGTRLTVT.

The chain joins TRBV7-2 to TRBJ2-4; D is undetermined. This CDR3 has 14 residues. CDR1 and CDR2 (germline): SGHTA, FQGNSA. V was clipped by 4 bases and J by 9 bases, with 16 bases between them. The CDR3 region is CASSYQSTWGIQYF. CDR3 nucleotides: TGTGCCAGCAGCTATCAGTCCACGTGGGGCATTCAGTACTTC.

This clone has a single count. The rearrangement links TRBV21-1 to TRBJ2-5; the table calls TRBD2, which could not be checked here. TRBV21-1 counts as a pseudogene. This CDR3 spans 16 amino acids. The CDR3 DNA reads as TGTGCCAGCAGCAAAGGGGTCGCGGGGGGGCTTGAGACCCAGTACTTC. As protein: CASSKGVAGGLETQYF.

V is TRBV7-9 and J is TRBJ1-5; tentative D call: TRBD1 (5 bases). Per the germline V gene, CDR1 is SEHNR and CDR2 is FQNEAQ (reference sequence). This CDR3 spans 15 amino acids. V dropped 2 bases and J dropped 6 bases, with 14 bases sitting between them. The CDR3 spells CASSLTSTAGQPQHF. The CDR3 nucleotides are TGTGCCAGCAGCTTAACCTCGACAGCCGGTCAGCCCCAGCATTTT.

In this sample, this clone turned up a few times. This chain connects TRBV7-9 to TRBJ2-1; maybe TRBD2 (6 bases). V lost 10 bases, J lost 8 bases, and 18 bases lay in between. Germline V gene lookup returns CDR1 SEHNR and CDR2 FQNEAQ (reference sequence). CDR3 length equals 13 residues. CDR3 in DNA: TGTGCCATAACTAGCTCGGGATGGGATGAGCAGTTCTTC. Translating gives CAITSSGWDEQFF. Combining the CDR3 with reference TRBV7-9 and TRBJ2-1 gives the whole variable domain DTGVSQNPRHKITKRGQNVTFRCDPISEHNRLYWYRQTLGQGPEFLTYFQNEAQLEKSRLLSDRFSAERPKGSFSTLEIQRTEQGDSAMYLCAITSSGWDEQFFGPGTRLTVL.

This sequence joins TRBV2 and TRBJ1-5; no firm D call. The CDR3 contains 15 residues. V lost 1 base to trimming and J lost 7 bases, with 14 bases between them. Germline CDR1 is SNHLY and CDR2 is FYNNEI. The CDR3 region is CASSEVGIISQPQHF. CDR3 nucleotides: TGTGCCAGCAGTGAAGTGGGGATAATTAGCCAGCCCCAGCATTTT.

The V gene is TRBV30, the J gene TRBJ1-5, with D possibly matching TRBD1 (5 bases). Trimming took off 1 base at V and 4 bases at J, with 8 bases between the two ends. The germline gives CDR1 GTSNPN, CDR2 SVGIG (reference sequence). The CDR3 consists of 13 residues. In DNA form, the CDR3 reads TGTGCCTGGAGTGCGGGACCTAATCAGCCCCAGCATTTT. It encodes CAWSAGPNQPQHF.

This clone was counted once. CDR3 sequence reads: CASRLSGAQARPQHF. The CDR3 region has the DNA TGTGCCAGTAGGCTAAGCGGGGCGCAGGCACGGCCCCAGCATTTT. The chain carries TRBV19 and TRBJ1-5; D might be TRBD1 (5 bases). V was pared by 6 bases and J by 9 bases, with 21 bases between. CDR1 and CDR2 from the germline V gene are LNHDA and SQIVND (reference sequence). This CDR3 comprises 15 residues.

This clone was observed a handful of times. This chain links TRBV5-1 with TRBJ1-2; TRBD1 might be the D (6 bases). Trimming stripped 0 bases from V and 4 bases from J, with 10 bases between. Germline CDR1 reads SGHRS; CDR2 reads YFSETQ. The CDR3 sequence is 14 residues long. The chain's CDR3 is CASSLDRASYGYTF. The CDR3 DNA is TGCGCCAGCAGCTTGGACAGGGCAAGCTATGGCTACACCTTC.

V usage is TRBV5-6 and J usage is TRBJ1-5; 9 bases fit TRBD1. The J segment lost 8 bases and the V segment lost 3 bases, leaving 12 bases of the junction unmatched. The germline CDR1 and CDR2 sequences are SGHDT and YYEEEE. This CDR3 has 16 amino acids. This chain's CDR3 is CASSYQQGARREPQHF. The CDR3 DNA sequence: TGTGCCAGCAGCTACCAACAGGGGGCTCGTAGAGAGCCCCAGCATTTT.

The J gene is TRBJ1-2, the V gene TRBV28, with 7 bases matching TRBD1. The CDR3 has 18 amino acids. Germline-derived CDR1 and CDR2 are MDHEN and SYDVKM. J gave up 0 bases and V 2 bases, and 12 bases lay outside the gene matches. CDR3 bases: TGTGCCAGCAGTTTACCCGTCGGGACAGCCCTTTCTAACTATGGCTACACCTTC. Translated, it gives CASSLPVGTALSNYGYTF.

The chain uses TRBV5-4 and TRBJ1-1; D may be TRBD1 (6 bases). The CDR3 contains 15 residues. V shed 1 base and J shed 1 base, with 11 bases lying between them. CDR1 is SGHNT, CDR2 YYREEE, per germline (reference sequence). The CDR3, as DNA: TGTGCCAGCAGCTTGACGCAGGGGCGGAACACTGAAGCTTTCTTT. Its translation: CASSLTQGRNTEAFF.

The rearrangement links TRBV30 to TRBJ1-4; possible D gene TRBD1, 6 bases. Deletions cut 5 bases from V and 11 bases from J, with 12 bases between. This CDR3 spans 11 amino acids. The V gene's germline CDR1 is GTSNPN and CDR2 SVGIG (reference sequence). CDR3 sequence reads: CAWETGRKLFF. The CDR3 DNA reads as TGTGCCTGGGAAACAGGGAGGAAACTGTTTTTT.

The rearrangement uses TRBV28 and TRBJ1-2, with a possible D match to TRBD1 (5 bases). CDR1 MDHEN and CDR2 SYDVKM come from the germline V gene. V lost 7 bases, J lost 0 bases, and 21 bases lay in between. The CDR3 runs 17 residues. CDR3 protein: CASTFSSRVGTNYGYTF. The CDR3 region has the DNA TGTGCCAGCACTTTTTCCTCCAGGGTAGGAACTAACTATGGCTACACCTTC.

Here the CDR3 DNA reads TGCGCCAGCAGCCGGGACAGGGGGGCTTCCTCTGGAAACACCATATATTTT. Translated: CASSRDRGASSGNTIYF. The chain employs TRBV4-1 and TRBJ1-3; 11 bases fit TRBD1. V lost 4 bases and J lost 0; bases outside the gene matches: 5. The germline CDR1 and CDR2 sequences are MGHRA and YSYEKL. This CDR3 contains 17 residues.

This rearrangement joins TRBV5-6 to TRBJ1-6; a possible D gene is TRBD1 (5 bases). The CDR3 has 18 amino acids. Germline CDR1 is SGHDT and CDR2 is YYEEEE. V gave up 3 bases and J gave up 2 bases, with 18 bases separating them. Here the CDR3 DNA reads TGTGCCAGCAGCTGGGGCCCTTCAGAAGGAACCTATAATTCACCCCTCCACTTT. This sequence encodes CASSWGPSEGTYNSPLHF.

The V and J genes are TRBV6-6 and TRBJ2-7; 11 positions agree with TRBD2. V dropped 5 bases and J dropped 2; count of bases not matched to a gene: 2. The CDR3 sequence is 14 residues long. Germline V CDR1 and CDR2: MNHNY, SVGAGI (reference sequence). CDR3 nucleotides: TGTGCCAGCAGTCATAGCGGGGGGGCCTACGAGCAGTACTTC. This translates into CASSHSGGAYEQYF.